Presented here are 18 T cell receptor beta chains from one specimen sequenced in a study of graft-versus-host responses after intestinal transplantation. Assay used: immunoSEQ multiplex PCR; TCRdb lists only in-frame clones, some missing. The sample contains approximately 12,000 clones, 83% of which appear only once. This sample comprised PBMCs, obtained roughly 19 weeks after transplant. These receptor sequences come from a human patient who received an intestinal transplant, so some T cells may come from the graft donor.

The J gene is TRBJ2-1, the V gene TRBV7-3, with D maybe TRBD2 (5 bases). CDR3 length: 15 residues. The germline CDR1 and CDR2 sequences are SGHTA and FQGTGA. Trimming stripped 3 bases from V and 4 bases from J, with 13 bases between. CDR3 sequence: CASSFGPPGYNEQFF. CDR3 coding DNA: TGTGCCAGCAGCTTTGGCCCTCCGGGGTACAATGAGCAGTTCTTC.

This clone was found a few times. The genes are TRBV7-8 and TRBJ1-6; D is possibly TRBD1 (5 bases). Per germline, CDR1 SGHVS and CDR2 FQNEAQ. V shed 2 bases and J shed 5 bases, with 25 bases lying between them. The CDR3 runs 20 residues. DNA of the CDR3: TGTGCCAGCAGCTTAAGAAGTGGGACGACAGCCCGAGTTAATAATTCACCCCTCCACTTT. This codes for CASSLRSGTTARVNNSPLHF.

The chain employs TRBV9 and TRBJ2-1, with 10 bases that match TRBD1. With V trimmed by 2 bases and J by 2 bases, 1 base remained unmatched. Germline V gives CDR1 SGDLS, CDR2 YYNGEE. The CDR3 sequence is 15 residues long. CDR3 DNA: TGTGCCAGCAGCGTGGACAGGGGGGCCTACAATGAGCAGTTCTTC. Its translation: CASSVDRGAYNEQFF.

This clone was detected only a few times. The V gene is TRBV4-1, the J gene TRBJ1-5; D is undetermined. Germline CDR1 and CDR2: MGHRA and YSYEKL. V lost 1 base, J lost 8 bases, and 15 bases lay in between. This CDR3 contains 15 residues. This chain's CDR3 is CASSQASGLNEPQHF. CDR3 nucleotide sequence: TGCGCCAGCAGCCAAGCTTCTGGGCTTAATGAGCCCCAGCATTTT.

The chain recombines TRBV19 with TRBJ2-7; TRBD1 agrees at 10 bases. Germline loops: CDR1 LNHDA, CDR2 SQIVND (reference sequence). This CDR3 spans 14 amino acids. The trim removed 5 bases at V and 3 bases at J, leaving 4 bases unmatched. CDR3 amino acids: CASSPGTGVYEQYF. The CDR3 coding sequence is TGTGCCAGTAGTCCCGGGACAGGGGTCTACGAGCAGTACTTC.

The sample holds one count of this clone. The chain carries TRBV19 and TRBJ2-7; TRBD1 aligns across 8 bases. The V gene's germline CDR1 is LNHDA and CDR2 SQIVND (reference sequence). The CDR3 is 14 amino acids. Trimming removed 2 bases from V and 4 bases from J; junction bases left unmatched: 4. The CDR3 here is CASSIRQGKYEQYF. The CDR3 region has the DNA TGTGCCAGTAGTATAAGACAGGGGAAGTACGAGCAGTACTTC.

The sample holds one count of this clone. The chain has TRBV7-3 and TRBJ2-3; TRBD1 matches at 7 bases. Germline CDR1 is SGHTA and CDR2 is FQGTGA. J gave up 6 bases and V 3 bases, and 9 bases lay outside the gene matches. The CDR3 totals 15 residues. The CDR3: CASSLRGTEADTQYF. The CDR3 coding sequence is TGTGCCAGCAGCTTGCGAGGGACAGAGGCTGATACGCAGTATTTT. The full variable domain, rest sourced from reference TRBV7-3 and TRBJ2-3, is GAGVSQTPSNKVTEKGKYVELRCDPISGHTALYWYRQSLGQGPEFLIYFQGTGAADDSGLPNDRFFAVRPEGSVSTLKIQRTERGDSAVYLCASSLRGTEADTQYFGPGTRLTVL.

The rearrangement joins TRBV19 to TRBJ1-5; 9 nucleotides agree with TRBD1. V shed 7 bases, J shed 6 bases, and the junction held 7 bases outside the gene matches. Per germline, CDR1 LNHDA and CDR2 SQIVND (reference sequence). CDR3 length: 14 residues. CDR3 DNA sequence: TGTGCCAGTACCTCAACAGGGGGCTCTCAGCCCCAGCATTTT. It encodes CASTSTGGSQPQHF.

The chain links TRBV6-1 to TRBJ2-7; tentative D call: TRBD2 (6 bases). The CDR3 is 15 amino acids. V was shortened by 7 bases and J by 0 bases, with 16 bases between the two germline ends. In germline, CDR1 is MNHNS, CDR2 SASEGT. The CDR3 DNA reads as TGTGCCAGCAATCCTTCCGGGACTGGCTCCTACGAGCAGTACTTC. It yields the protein CASNPSGTGSYEQYF.

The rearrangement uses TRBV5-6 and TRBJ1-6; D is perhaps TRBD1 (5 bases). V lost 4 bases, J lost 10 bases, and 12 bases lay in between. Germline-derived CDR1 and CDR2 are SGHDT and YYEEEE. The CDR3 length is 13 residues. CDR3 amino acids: CASSPLRDSPLHF. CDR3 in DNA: TGTGCCAGCAGCCCGCTCAGGGACTCACCCCTCCACTTT. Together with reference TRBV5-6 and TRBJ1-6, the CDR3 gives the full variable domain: DAGVTQSPTHLIKTRGQQVTLRCSPKSGHDTVSWYQQALGQGPQFIFQYYEEEERQRGNFPDRFSGHQFPNYSSELNVNALLLGDSALYLCASSPLRDSPLHFGNGTRLTVT.

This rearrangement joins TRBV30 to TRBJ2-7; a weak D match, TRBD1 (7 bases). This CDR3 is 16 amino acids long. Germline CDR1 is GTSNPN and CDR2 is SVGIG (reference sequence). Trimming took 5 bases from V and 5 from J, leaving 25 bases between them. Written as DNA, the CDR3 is TGTGCCTGGGTCCAAGGCGAAGGCAGGGGGGCCCACGAGCAGTACTTC. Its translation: CAWVQGEGRGAHEQYF.

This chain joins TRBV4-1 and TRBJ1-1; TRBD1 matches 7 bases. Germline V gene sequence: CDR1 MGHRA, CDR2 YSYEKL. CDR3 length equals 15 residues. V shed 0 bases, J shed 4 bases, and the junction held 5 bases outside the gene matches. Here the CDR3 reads CASSQDPWTGTEAFF. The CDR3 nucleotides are TGCGCCAGCAGCCAAGATCCCTGGACAGGCACTGAAGCTTTCTTT.

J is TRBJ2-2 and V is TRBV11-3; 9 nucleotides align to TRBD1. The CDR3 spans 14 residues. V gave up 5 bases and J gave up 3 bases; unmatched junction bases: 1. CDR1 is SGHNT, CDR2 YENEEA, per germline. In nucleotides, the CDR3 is TGTGCCAGCAGCCGGGACAGGGACACCGGGGAGCTGTTTTTT. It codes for CASSRDRDTGELFF.

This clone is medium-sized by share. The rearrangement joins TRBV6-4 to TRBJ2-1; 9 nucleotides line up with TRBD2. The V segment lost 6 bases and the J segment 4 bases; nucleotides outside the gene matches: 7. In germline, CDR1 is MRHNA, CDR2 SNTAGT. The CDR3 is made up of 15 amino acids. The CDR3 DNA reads TGTGCCAGCAGCGATCTAGCGGGATCATACAATGAGCAGTTCTTC. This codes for CASSDLAGSYNEQFF.

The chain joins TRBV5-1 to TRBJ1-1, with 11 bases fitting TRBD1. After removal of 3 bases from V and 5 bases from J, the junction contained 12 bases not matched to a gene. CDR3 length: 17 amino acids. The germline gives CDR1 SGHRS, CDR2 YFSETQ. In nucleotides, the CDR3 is TGCGCCAGCAGCTCGGGGGCCTTCGGGACAGGGGGTACTGAAGCTTTCTTT. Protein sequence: CASSSGAFGTGGTEAFF. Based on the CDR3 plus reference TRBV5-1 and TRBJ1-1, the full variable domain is KAGVTQTPRYLIKTRGQQVTLSCSPISGHRSVSWYQQTPGQGLQFLFEYFSETQRNKGNFPGRFSGRQFSNSRSEMNVSTLELGDSALYLCASSSGAFGTGGTEAFFGQGTRLTVV.

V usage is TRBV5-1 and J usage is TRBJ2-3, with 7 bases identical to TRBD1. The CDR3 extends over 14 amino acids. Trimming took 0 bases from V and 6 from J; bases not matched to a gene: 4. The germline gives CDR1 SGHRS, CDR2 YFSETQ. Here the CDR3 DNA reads TGCGCCAGCAGCTTGGTGCAGGGGGAGGATACGCAGTATTTT. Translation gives CASSLVQGEDTQYF.

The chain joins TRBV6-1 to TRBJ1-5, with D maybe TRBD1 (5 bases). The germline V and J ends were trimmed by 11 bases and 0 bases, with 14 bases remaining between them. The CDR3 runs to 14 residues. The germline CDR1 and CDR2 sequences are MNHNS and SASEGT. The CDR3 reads CAGEDTYSNQPQHF. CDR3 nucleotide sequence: TGTGCCGGCGAGGACACTTATAGCAATCAGCCCCAGCATTTT.

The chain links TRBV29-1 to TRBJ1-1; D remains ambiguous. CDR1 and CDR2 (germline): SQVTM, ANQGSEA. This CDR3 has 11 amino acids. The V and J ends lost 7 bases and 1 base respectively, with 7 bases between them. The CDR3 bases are TGCAGCGCCGCGGGGAACACTGAAGCTTTCTTT. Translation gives CSAAGNTEAFF.